The entry below describes one TCR beta chain. Its target is not known. PCR employed 60 Vbeta and 13 Jbeta primers. Data came from immunoSEQ multiplex PCR; TCRdb stores just in-frame clones and leaves some out. Here the sample spans about 110,000 clones, 80% being singletons. This entry is derived from a study of cytomegalovirus exposure and HLA in healthy donors. Across the study: Previous work identified 95 million to 140 million unique TCR beta sequences from about 179 million T cells. Clustering assigned 81% of the roughly 370 genotyped donors to the Caucasian-associated ancestry cluster.

The CDR3 spans 14 residues. The germline gives CDR1 SNHLY, CDR2 FYNNEI. Trimming shortened V by 6 bases and J by 8 bases, and 19 bases separated the two germline ends. Study-level results: Later, an analysis found that common viral pathogens appeared to be linked with several of the most significant clusters. Later analysis revealed greater clonal expansion in HLA-associated TCR beta chains than in equally common others.

This sequence originates from a woman in her sixties or seventies in good health and CMV-seropositive. The chain has TRBV2 and TRBJ1-2; no clear D. The sample was PBMCs. CDR3 DNA: TGTGCCAGCAGACGCAGCGGGTTGGTTTGGGGCTACACCTTC. Protein product: CASRRSGLVWGYTF.